The 10 T cell receptor beta chains below all came from one sample that was sequenced in a study of OX40 agonist ivuxolimab in advanced cancers. This table comes from immunoSEQ multiplex PCR, and its TCRdb copy is limited to in-frame clones, with some not included. The sample has 65,000 to 95,000 clones; over 85% are singletons. Material: CD4+ or CD8+ T cells sorted from blood, obtained in a trial of the OX40 agonist ivuxolimab. These receptors all stem from an adult with an advanced solid tumor such as melanoma, head and neck, liver or kidney cancer.

The chain is built from TRBV28 and TRBJ2-3; D is uncertain. Trimming cost V 5 bases and J 6 bases, with 18 bases left between them. This CDR3 region has 15 residues. Germline CDR1 reads MDHEN; CDR2 reads SYDVKM. CDR3 loop: CASSGHLLGTDTQYF. In DNA, the CDR3 is TGTGCCAGCAGTGGTCACCTTCTAGGTACGGATACGCAGTATTTT.

CDR3 DNA sequence: TGTGCCAGTAGAGAGACAGGCCCCCCCTACGAGCAGTACTTC. Amino acids: CASRETGPPYEQYF. The V call is TRBV19, the J call TRBJ2-5, with a weak D call TRBD1 (6 bases). The J call may be mistaken, given a closer DNA end match to TRBJ2-7. This CDR3 contains 14 residues. Germline values: CDR1 LNHDA, CDR2 SQIVND (reference sequence).

V gene TRBV5-1 combines with J gene TRBJ1-3; D is uncertain. The CDR3 covers 14 residues. V gave up 0 bases and J gave up 3 bases, with 7 bases separating them. Germline V gene data show CDR1 as SGHRS and CDR2 as YFSETQ. The CDR3, as DNA: TGCGCCAGCAGCTTGGGGACGGGTGGAAACACCATATATTTT. This codes for CASSLGTGGNTIYF.

The chain links TRBV5-6 to TRBJ1-4; D remains ambiguous. Germline CDR1 SGHDT, CDR2 YYEEEE. This CDR3 contains 14 residues. Deletions cut 4 bases from V and 5 bases from J, with 12 bases between. CDR3 region: CASSRTRVNEKLFF. The CDR3 nucleotides read TGTGCCAGCAGCCGGACTAGAGTCAATGAAAAACTGTTTTTT.

V and J are TRBV4-1 and TRBJ1-4, with TRBD1 as a possible D gene (6 bases). This CDR3 comprises 15 residues. CDR1 MGHRA and CDR2 YSYEKL come from the germline V gene. Trimming left V 1 base short and J 5 bases short, with 11 bases between. The CDR3 coding sequence is TGCGCCAGCAGCCAAGCACAGGGTGGAAATGAAAAACTGTTTTTT. Protein product: CASSQAQGGNEKLFF.

The chain is built from TRBV5-1 and TRBJ2-7; D is unclear. V was shortened by 4 bases and J by 0 bases, with 5 bases between the two germline ends. The CDR3 extends over 12 amino acids. The germline CDR1 and CDR2 sequences are SGHRS and YFSETQ. The CDR3 loop is CASSVPSYEQYF. The CDR3 bases are TGCGCCAGCAGCGTCCCCTCCTACGAGCAGTACTTC. Full variable domain (missing parts from reference TRBV5-1 and TRBJ2-7): KAGVTQTPRYLIKTRGQQVTLSCSPISGHRSVSWYQQTPGQGLQFLFEYFSETQRNKGNFPGRFSGRQFSNSRSEMNVSTLELGDSALYLCASSVPSYEQYFGPGTRLTVT.

This chain links TRBV7-8 with TRBJ1-5, with a tentative D call TRBD1 (5 bases). The CDR3 loop spans 17 amino acids. The V end lost 2 bases, the J end lost 2 bases, and 16 bases lay between the germline ends. Per the germline V gene, CDR1 is SGHVS and CDR2 is FQNEAQ. CDR3 residues: CASSLTAGGFGNQPQHF. The CDR3 region has the DNA TGTGCCAGCAGCTTAACTGCGGGGGGGTTTGGCAATCAGCCCCAGCATTTT.

The rearrangement joins TRBV10-3 to TRBJ1-1; TRBD1 agrees at 7 bases. The ends lost 11 bases at V and 2 bases at J; junction bases unmatched: 5. CDR1 is ENHRY and CDR2 is SYGVKD in the germline V gene. CDR3 length: 12 residues. Here the CDR3 reads CAHGTVNTEAFF. The CDR3 DNA sequence: TGTGCCCATGGGACAGTTAACACTGAAGCTTTCTTT.

The chain uses TRBV11-2 and TRBJ2-3, with TRBD2 matching over 7 bases. V trimming: 5 bases; J trimming: 4 bases; junction bases outside the gene matches: 9. Germline loops: CDR1 SGHAT, CDR2 FQNNGV. The CDR3 consists of 15 residues. CDR3 DNA sequence: TGTGCCAGCAGCACTCGCGGGAGCCCGGCAGATACGCAGTATTTT. It encodes CASSTRGSPADTQYF. The full variable domain, in which reference TRBV11-2 and TRBJ2-3 provide the parts outside the CDR3, is EAGVAQSPRYKIIEKRQSVAFWCNPISGHATLYWYQQILGQGPKLLIQFQNNGVVDDSQLPKDRFSAERLKGVDSTLKIQPAKLEDSAVYLCASSTRGSPADTQYFGPGTRLTVL.

This chain uses TRBV5-1 with TRBJ2-2; D call uncertain. Trimming left V 4 bases short and J 4 bases short, with 2 bases between. Germline CDR1 SGHRS, CDR2 YFSETQ. The CDR3 sequence is 11 residues long. The CDR3 region is CASSGTGELFF. CDR3 nucleotide sequence: TGCGCCAGCAGCGGCACCGGGGAGCTGTTTTTT.